This is a list of T cell receptor beta chains from one sample in a study of blood T cells in healthy people across ages. TCRdb re-analysed the 5' RACE reads in MiXCR, keeping a single row per CDR3 protein. The table shows 760,000 or so distinct CDR3 sequences, with 20% to 25% occurring only once. This sample also belongs to another study, concerning T cells of mothers and their children.

Material: blood. All receptors derive from a boy between 10 and 17 years old in good health. The CDR3 runs from the conserved cysteine through the conserved F or W. A D gene is named only where the DNA matches it firmly. The size field is filled for only some rows; it gives once, few, many or a size class.

-	TRBV12-5	TRBJ2-3	-	CATLTGAPLGGTQYF	TGTGCTACCTTAACGGGGGCCCCTTTAGGTGGTACGCAGTATTTT
-	TRBV15	TRBJ1-5	few	CATSTSGTSNQPQHF	TGTGCCACCAGCACATCAGGGACTAGCAATCAGCCCCAGCATTTT
TRBD2	TRBV10-3	TRBJ2-5	once	CAISEPGRTSEGTQYF	TGTGCCATCAGTGAGCCTGGGCGGACTAGCGAGGGGACCCAGTACTTC
TRBD1	TRBV6-6	TRBJ1-2	few	CASSSSETGDDGYTF	TGTGCCAGCAGTTCATCTGAGACAGGGGATGATGGCTACACCTTC
-	TRBV5-1	TRBJ2-3	-	CASSIQTGPDTQYF	TGCGCCAGCAGCATACAAACGGGTCCAGATACGCAGTATTTT
TRBD1	TRBV29-1	TRBJ1-4	many	CSVGTGADEKLFF	TGCAGCGTTGGGACAGGGGCGGATGAAAAACTGTTTTTT
TRBD2	TRBV4-1	TRBJ2-7	few	CASSQDPGGPYEQYF	TGCGCCAGCAGCCAAGACCCGGGGGGGCCCTACGAGCAGTACTTC
TRBD2	TRBV14	TRBJ2-5	few	CASSQDDPAGKVKTQYF	TGTGCCAGCAGCCAAGACGATCCAGCGGGGAAGGTAAAGACCCAGTACTTC
TRBD1	TRBV18	TRBJ1-1	few	CASSPPGRTGPMNTEAFF	TGTGCCAGCTCACCACCAGGCCGGACAGGGCCGATGAACACTGAAGCTTTCTTT
-	TRBV6-5	TRBJ2-7	-	CASSFPTGTTYEQYF	TGTGCCAGCAGTTTCCCGACAGGAACCACCTACGAGCAGTACTTC
TRBD2	TRBV5-1	TRBJ2-7	-	CASSLGLAGINYEQYF	TGCGCCAGCAGCTTGGGACTAGCGGGGATTAACTACGAGCAGTACTTC
-	TRBV5-1	TRBJ2-1	-	CASSIGSEQFF	TGCGCCAGCAGCATCGGTAGCGAGCAGTTCTTC
-	TRBV7-2	TRBJ1-2	-	CASSLPPVYGYTF	TGTGCCAGCAGCTTACCTCCCGTCTATGGCTACACCTTC
TRBD2	TRBV7-2	TRBJ2-1	few	CASSLVAGVGNEQFF	TGTGCCAGCAGCTTAGTCGCGGGGGTAGGCAATGAGCAGTTTTTC
TRBD2	TRBV3-1	TRBJ2-7	few	CASSQGPSGRIYEQYF	TGTGCCAGCAGCCAAGGGCCCAGCGGGAGAATCTACGAGCAGTACTTC
-	TRBV3-1	TRBJ1-1	few	CASSRQMLNTEAFF	TGTGCCAGCAGCCGCCAGATGTTGAACACTGAAGCTTTCTTT
-	TRBV12-3/TRBV12-4	TRBJ2-5	few	CASRMAGGETQYF	TGTGCCAGCAGGATGGCCGGGGGTGAGACCCAGTACTTC